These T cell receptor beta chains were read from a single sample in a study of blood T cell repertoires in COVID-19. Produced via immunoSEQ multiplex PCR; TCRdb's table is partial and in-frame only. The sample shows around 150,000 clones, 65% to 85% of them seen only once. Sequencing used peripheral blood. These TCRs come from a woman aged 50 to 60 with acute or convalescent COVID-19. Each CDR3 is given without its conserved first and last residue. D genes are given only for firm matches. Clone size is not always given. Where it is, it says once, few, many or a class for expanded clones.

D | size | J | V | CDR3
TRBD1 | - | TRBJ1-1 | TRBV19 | ASGTVNTEAF
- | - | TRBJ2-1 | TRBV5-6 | ASSRTSYEQF
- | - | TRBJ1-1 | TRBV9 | ASSVEQNTEAF
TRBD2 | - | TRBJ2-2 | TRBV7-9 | ASSLPGLAGGPTGELF
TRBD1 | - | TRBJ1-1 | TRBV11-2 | ASSWTGANTEAF
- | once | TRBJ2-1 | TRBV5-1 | ASSFRNNEQF
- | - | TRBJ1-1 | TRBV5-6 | ASSFLRSGAF
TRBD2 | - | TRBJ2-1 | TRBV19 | ASSFTLAGAYNEQF
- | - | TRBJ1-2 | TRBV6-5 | ASSSDSLDSYGYT
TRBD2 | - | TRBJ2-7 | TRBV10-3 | AIRETSGGAYEQY
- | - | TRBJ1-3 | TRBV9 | ASSVADLENTIY
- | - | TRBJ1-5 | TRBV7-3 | ASSQGASQPQH
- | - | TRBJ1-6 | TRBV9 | ASSASWTAPSPLH
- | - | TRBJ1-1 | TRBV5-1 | ASSYAGNPEAF
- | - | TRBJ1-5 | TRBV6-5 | ASSRTVSNQPQH
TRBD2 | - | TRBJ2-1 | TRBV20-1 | TPKRGNEQF
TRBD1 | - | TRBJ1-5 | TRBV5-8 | ASSFGTGHNQPQH
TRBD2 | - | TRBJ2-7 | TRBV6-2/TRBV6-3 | ASSYSLEAGYEQY
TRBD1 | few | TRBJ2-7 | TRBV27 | ASSPDRVGYEQY
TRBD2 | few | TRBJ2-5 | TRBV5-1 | ASIRTSGGQETQY
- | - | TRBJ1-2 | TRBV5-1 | ASSDGLDYGYT
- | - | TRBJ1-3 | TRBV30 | AWSGAAGNTIY
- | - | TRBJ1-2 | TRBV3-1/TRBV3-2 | ASSQQGYYGYT
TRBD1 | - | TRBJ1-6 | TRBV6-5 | ASVQGVSYNSPLH
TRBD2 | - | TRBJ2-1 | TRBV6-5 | ASSPKGLKNNEQF
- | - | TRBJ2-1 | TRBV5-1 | ASSLAASGSYNEQF
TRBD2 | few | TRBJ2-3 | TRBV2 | ATGTSADTQY
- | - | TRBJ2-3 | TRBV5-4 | ASSPAQLRVTDTQY
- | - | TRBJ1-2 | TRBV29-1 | SVENNQGSLT
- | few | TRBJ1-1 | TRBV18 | ASSPPGGNTEAF
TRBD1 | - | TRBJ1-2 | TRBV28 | ASSTTNRGLGGYT
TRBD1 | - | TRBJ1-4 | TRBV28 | ASSGRQGAWEKLF
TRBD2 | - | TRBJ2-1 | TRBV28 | ASTGGLYNEQF
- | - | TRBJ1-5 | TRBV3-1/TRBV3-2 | ASSPNSNQPQH
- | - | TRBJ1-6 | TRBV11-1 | ASRMGGSHSPLH
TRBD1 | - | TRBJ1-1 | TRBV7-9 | ASSAGGYTEAF
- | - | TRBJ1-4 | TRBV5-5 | ASSARLQGPNEKLF
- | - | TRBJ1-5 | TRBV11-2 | ASSWGPTNQPQH
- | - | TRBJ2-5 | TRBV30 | AWSVMTGGEETQY
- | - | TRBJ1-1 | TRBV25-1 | ASSELDKHTEAF
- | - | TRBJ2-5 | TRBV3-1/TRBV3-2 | ASSQDRQETQY
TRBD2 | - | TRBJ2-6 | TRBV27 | ASGLVLSSGANVLT
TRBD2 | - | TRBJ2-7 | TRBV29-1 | SALSPGGYEQY
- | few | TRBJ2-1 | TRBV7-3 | ASSSLTVLDEQF
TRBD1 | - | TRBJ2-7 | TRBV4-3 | ASSRGQGRYEQY
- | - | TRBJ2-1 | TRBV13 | ASSLAGSSYNEQF
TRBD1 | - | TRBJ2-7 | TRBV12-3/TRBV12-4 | ASRRDSSYEQY
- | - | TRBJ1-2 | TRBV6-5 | ASSRRQVNYGYT
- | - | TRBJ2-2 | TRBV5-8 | ASSRSLAGELF